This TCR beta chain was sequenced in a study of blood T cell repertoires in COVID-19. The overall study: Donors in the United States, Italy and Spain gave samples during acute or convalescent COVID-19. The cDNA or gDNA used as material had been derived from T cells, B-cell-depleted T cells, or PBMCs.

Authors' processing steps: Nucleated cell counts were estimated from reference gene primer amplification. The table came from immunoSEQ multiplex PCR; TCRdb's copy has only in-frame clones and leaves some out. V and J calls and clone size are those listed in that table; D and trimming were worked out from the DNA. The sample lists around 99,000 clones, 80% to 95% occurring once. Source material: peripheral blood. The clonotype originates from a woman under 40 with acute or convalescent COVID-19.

CDR3 in amino acids: CASSLAPRGQTGANVLTF. CDR3 nucleotides: TGTGCCAGCAGCTTGGCCCCCAGGGGGCAGACTGGGGCCAACGTCCTGACTTTC. The J gene is TRBJ2-6, the V gene TRBV5-4; 8 nucleotides agree with TRBD1. CDR3 length: 18 amino acids. The V gene end was trimmed by 0 bases and the J gene end by 2 bases; junction bases not matched to a gene: 7. Germline V gene lookup returns CDR1 SGHNT and CDR2 YYREEE (reference sequence).